The 13 T cell receptor beta chains below all came from one sample that was sequenced in a study of neoadjuvant nivolumab and ipilimumab in lung cancer. Assay used: immunoSEQ multiplex PCR; TCRdb lists only in-frame clones, some missing. The top ten hold approximately 2% of the sample, which has about 18,000 clones, 87% seen once. The sequences come from peripheral blood, collected before neoadjuvant nivolumab, alone or with ipilimumab. Every receptor here comes from an adult with non-small cell lung cancer.

The V call is TRBV30, the J call TRBJ1-4; TRBD1 might be the D (5 bases). The V end was cut by 1 base, the J end by 2 bases, with 8 bases between. This CDR3 has 14 residues. Germline V gene lookup returns CDR1 GTSNPN and CDR2 SVGIG (reference sequence). The CDR3 reads CAWSAQETNEKLFF. The CDR3 nucleotides are TGTGCCTGGAGTGCACAGGAGACTAATGAAAAACTGTTTTTT.

The rearrangement uses TRBV20-1 and TRBJ2-3; D is undetermined. CDR1 is DFQATT, CDR2 SNEGSKA, per germline (reference sequence). The CDR3 consists of 11 residues. V was pared by 5 bases and J by 2 bases, with 5 bases between. CDR3 residues: CSAGSTDTQYF. The CDR3 bases are TGCAGTGCTGGATCCACAGATACGCAGTATTTT.

This clone was counted a few times. V gene TRBV10-3 combines with J gene TRBJ2-1; D remains unclear. Germline values: CDR1 ENHRY, CDR2 SYGVKD. V lost 5 bases to trimming and J lost 7 bases, with 6 bases between them. The CDR3 loop spans 11 amino acids. Here the CDR3 reads CAISKDNEQFF. CDR3 in DNA: TGTGCCATCAGTAAGGATAATGAGCAGTTCTTC.

The V gene is TRBV13, the J gene TRBJ2-3; D unresolved. The V end was cut by 2 bases, the J end by 1 base, with 4 bases between. This CDR3 spans 13 amino acids. Germline V gene lookup returns CDR1 PRHDT and CDR2 FYEKMQ (reference sequence). CDR3 coding DNA: TGTGCCAGCAGCTTACCCGGCACAGATACGCAGTATTTT. Protein sequence: CASSLPGTDTQYF. The full variable domain, rest sourced from reference TRBV13 and TRBJ2-3, is AAGVIQSPRHLIKEKRETATLKCYPIPRHDTVYWYQQGPGQDPQFLISFYEKMQSDKGSIPDRFSAQQFSDYHSELNMSSLELGDSALYFCASSLPGTDTQYFGPGTRLTVL.

V gene TRBV11-1 combines with J gene TRBJ2-7, with 7 bases aligning to TRBD1. This CDR3 is 16 amino acids long. Germline values: CDR1 SGHAT, CDR2 FQDESV (reference sequence). Trimming took 3 bases from V and 0 from J; bases not matched to a gene: 8. The CDR3 nucleotides read TGTGCCAGCAGCTTTATCCCGACAGGGTTCTCCTACGAGCAGTACTTC. Amino acid sequence: CASSFIPTGFSYEQYF. Using reference TRBV11-1 and TRBJ2-7 for the parts outside the CDR3, the full variable domain is EAEVAQSPRYKITEKSQAVAFWCDPISGHATLYWYRQILGQGPELLVQFQDESVVDDSQLPKDRFSAERLKGVDSTLKIQPAELGDSAMYLCASSFIPTGFSYEQYFGPGTRLTVT.

V usage is TRBV6-5 and J usage is TRBJ2-7; tentatively, D is TRBD2 (5 bases). Germline assignment: CDR1 MNHEY and CDR2 SVGAGI. V was trimmed by 6 bases and J by 1 base, leaving 13 bases between them. This CDR3 has 14 residues. DNA for the CDR3: TGTGCCAGCAGGCTGGGTGAGGGTTCCTACGAGCAGTACTTC. Translation: CASRLGEGSYEQYF.

This clone occurred a few times. The chain joins TRBV18 to TRBJ1-2, with D tentatively TRBD1 (6 bases). The CDR3 is 14 amino acids. Looked up from germline, CDR1 is KGHSH and CDR2 is LQKENI. The germline V and J ends were trimmed by 0 bases and 7 bases, with 12 bases remaining between them. CDR3 DNA sequence: TGTGCCAGCTCACCACCCCCCGGGGGGCCTGGCTACACCTTC. Translated, it gives CASSPPPGGPGYTF.

The chain employs TRBV7-9 and TRBJ1-1; D is uncertain. The CDR3 has 12 residues. V lost 2 bases and J 6 bases, leaving 7 bases between the germline ends. Germline CDR1 SEHNR, CDR2 FQNEAQ (reference sequence). The CDR3 DNA reads TGTGCCAGCAGCTTATCCGGGTCTGAAGCTTTCTTT. Translated, it gives CASSLSGSEAFF.

J is TRBJ2-1 and V is TRBV13, with a tentative D call TRBD1 (5 bases). The V and J ends lost 6 bases and 0 bases respectively, with 12 bases between them. The CDR3 has 15 residues. CDR1 is PRHDT and CDR2 is FYEKMQ in the germline V gene (reference sequence). CDR3 region: CASRSDTGSYNEQFF. For the CDR3, the DNA is TGTGCCAGCAGGTCGGACACCGGCTCCTACAATGAGCAGTTCTTC.

The chain recombines TRBV5-1 with TRBJ1-4; D is unclear. This CDR3 comprises 16 residues. The germline CDR1 and CDR2 sequences are SGHRS and YFSETQ. Trimming cost V 0 bases and J 0 bases, with 9 bases left between them. CDR3 sequence reads: CASSLGSSSTNEKLFF. CDR3 bases: TGCGCCAGCAGCTTGGGATCGAGCTCAACTAATGAAAAACTGTTTTTT.

The gene calls are TRBV19 and TRBJ1-1; no reliable D call. This CDR3 contains 15 residues. CDR1 is LNHDA and CDR2 is SQIVND in the germline V gene (reference sequence). The ends were cut back, 6 bases at V and 4 bases at J, with 18 bases in the middle. The CDR3 DNA reads TGTGCCAGTAGCAACTCGAGGGCGGCGGCCACTGAAGCTTTCTTT. Translated, it gives CASSNSRAAATEAFF.

This chain links TRBV28 with TRBJ2-1; the match to TRBD1 covers 9 bases. Germline V gene data show CDR1 as MDHEN and CDR2 as SYDVKM. V shed 7 bases, J shed 4 bases, and the junction held 8 bases outside the gene matches. This CDR3 contains 15 residues. In DNA form, the CDR3 reads TGTGCCAGCATCTGGGGGGACAGGGAATACAATGAGCAGTTCTTC. Translated: CASIWGDREYNEQFF.

V and J are TRBV30 and TRBJ2-3; TRBD2 agrees at 9 bases. V was clipped by 0 bases and J by 4 bases; unmatched bases: 5. From germline, CDR1 is GTSNPN and CDR2 SVGIG (reference sequence). This CDR3 is 15 amino acids long. The CDR3 region has the DNA TGTGCCTGGAGTGTCGGCGGGAGGGGATCAGATACGCAGTATTTT. Protein: CAWSVGGRGSDTQYF.